This T cell receptor (beta chain) was recovered during a study of T cells after yellow fever vaccination. TCRdb re-analysed the 5' RACE reads in MiXCR, keeping a single row per CDR3 protein. The sample lists 100,000 to 150,000 distinct CDR3 sequences, 15% seen once, with roughly two fifths in the top ten. The germline V gene has CDR1 MGHRA and CDR2 YSYEKL. The V end lost 1 base, the J end lost 10 bases, and 11 bases lay between the germline ends. This CDR3 is built from 13 residues. Sample: CD8+ T cells sorted from PBMCs, taken 5 days after the yellow fever booster vaccination. The TCR was taken from a man aged 18 to 30 who received the YFV17D yellow fever vaccine. This rearrangement joins TRBV4-1 to TRBJ2-1; no reliable D call. The CDR3 DNA sequence: TGCGCCAGCAGCCAAGTCCAAGTGTCCGAGCAGTTCTTC. Its protein is CASSQVQVSEQFF.